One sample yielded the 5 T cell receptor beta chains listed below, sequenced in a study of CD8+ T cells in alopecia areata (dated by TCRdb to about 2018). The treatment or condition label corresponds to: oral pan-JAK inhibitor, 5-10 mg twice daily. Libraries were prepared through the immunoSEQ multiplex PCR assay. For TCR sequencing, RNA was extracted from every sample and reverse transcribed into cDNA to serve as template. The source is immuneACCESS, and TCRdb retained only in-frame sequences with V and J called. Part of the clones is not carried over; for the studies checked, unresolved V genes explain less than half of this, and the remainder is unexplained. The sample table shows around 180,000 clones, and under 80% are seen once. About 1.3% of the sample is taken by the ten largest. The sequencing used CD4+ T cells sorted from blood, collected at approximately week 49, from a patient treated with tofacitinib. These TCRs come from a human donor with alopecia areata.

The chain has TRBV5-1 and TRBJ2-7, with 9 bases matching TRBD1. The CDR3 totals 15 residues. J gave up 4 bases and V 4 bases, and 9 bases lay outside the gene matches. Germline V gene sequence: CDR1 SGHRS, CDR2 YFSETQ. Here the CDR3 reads CASSGIQGAGYEQYF. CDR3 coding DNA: TGCGCCAGCAGCGGAATACAGGGGGCTGGATACGAGCAGTACTTC.

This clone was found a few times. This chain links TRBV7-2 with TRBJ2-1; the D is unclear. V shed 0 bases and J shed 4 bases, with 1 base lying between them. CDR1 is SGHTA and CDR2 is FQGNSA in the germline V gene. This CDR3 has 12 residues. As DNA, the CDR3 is TGTGCCAGCAGCTTAGCTTACAATGAGCAGTTCTTC. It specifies CASSLAYNEQFF.

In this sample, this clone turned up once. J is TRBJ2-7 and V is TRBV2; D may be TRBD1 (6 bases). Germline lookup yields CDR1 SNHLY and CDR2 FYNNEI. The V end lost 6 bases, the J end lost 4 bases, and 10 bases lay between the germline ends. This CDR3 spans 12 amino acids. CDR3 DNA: TGTGCCAGCAGACAGGGTACTTACGAGCAGTACTTC. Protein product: CASRQGTYEQYF.

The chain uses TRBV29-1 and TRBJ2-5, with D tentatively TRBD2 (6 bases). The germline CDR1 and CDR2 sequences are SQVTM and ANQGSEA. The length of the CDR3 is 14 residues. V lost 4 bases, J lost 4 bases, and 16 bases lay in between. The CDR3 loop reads CSVGEGAGPETQYF. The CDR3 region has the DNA TGCAGCGTTGGCGAGGGCGCGGGGCCAGAGACCCAGTACTTC.

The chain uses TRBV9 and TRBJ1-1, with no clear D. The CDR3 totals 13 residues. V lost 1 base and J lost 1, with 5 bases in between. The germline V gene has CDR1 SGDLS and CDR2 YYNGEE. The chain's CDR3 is CASSVPGNTEAFF. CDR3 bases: TGTGCCAGCAGCGTACCAGGGAACACTGAAGCTTTCTTT.